The present T cell receptor beta chain was sequenced within a study of blood T cell repertoires in COVID-19. Study at large: COVID-19 samples collected from the United States, Italy and Spain covered acute and convalescent phases.

This clone was recorded once. The germline V gene has CDR1 MDHEN and CDR2 SYDVKM. Trimming removed 8 bases from V and 5 bases from J; junction bases left unmatched: 8. CDR3 length equals 15 residues. Per the study methods: Counts of nucleated cells, estimated from reference gene primer amplification, were obtained. Sequenced by immunoSEQ multiplex PCR; TCRdb stores in-frame clones only, minus some. V and J calls and clone size are given by that table; D and trimming were obtained from the DNA. In the table there are more than 60,000 clones, 82% of which are singletons. This sequence joins TRBV28 and TRBJ1-5; 11 bases align to TRBD1. Sequenced: peripheral blood. The source of this sequence is a woman of 80 years or more with acute or convalescent COVID-19. The CDR3 sequence: CASRLGDRGYQPQHF. CDR3 nucleotides: TGTGCCAGCCGATTGGGGGACAGGGGGTATCAGCCCCAGCATTTT.